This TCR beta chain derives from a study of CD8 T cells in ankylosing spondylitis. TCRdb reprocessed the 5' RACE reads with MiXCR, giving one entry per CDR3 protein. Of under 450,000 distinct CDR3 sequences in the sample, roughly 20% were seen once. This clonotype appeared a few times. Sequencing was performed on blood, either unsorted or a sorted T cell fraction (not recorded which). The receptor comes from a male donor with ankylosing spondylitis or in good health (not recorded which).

Written as DNA, the CDR3 is TGTGCCAGCAGTTACTCGGGACAGGGGATCGACGAGCAGTACTTC. The encoded protein is CASSYSGQGIDEQYF. The V call is TRBV6-5, the J call TRBJ2-7; 10 bases agree with TRBD1. Germline V gene sequence: CDR1 MNHEY, CDR2 SVGAGI. The CDR3 length is 15 residues. Trimming cost V 0 bases and J 5 bases; bases outside gene matches: 4.